This record concerns one T cell receptor beta chain sequence. The CDR3 has 15 amino acids. From germline, CDR1 is MDHEN and CDR2 SYDVKM. Unmatched junction bases numbered 2, after V lost 3 bases and J lost 2 bases. The data derive from a study of blood T cell repertoires in COVID-19. Study processing details: Researchers report that nucleated cell counts were estimated from reference gene primer amplification. This table comes from immunoSEQ multiplex PCR, and its TCRdb copy is limited to in-frame clones, with some not included. V and J calls and clone size come straight from that table; D and trimming were deduced from the DNA. Of 100,000 to 150,000 clones in the sample, around four fifths were seen once.

The chain joins TRBV28 to TRBJ2-5; 11 nucleotides align to TRBD1. The TCR originated in a human donor in a cohort sampled during active COVID-19. Sequencing used peripheral blood. The CDR3 reads CASSFRDRGQETQYF. CDR3 coding DNA: TGTGCCAGCAGTTTTAGGGACAGGGGGCAAGAGACCCAGTACTTC.